The rows below give T cell receptor beta chains drawn from one sample of a study of T cells in tumors after PD-1 blockade. Generated by immunoSEQ multiplex PCR, the TCRdb table keeps only in-frame clones and is missing some. The top ten hold just over 4% of the sample, which has fewer than 55,000 clones, approximately 81% seen once. The specimen comprised PBMCs, sampled before anti-PD-1 treatment. The origin of the receptors is a human donor with basal cell carcinoma. CDR3s include the opening cysteine and the closing phenylalanine or tryptophan. The order of the fields is V gene, D gene, J gene, clone size, CDR3 protein, CDR3 DNA. The D gene is left open where the match is weak. Size is stated for part of the rows, as once, few or many counts, or as a class when the clone is expanded.

>TRBV30|-|TRBJ1-1|-
CAWSQGNTEAFF
TGTGCCTGGAGCCAGGGGAACACTGAAGCTTTCTTT
>TRBV24-1|-|TRBJ1-1|-
CATSDLKVNTEAFF
TGTGCCACCAGTGATTTGAAGGTGAACACTGAAGCTTTCTTT
>TRBV28|-|TRBJ2-1|-
CASNGHHNEQFF
TGTGCCAGCAATGGACACCACAATGAGCAGTTCTTC
>TRBV5-6|-|TRBJ2-6|-
CASSFRDTSSGANVLTF
TGTGCCAGCAGCTTCCGGGACACAAGCTCTGGGGCCAACGTCCTGACTTTC
>TRBV6-5|-|TRBJ2-2|-
CASSYGVGELFF
TGTGCCAGCAGTTACGGGGTAGGGGAGCTGTTTTTT
>TRBV2|-|TRBJ2-3|-
CASSGERHTDTQYF
TGTGCCAGCAGTGGGGAGCGGCACACAGATACGCAGTATTTT
>TRBV3-1/TRBV3-2|-|TRBJ2-7|-
CASSKSGARPYEQYF
TGTGCCAGCAGCAAATCAGGGGCCCGACCTTACGAGCAGTACTTC
>TRBV6-5|-|TRBJ2-7|-
CASSKQGEDYEQYF
TGTGCCAGCAGTAAGCAGGGTGAGGACTACGAGCAGTACTTC
>TRBV7-9|TRBD1|TRBJ2-7|-
CASSWGQGLWEQYF
TGTGCCAGCAGCTGGGGACAGGGCCTGTGGGAGCAGTACTTC
>TRBV5-4|-|TRBJ1-6|once
CASSLDRDKARSPLHF
TGTGCCAGCAGCTTGGACAGGGATAAGGCACGATCACCCCTCCACTTT
>TRBV6-4|-|TRBJ2-1|-
CASSEQGHSYNEQFF
TGTGCCAGCAGTGAACAGGGTCACTCCTACAATGAGCAGTTCTTC
>TRBV2|-|TRBJ1-2|once
CATRGQWSYGYTF
TGTGCCACCCGGGGACAATGGAGCTATGGCTACACCTTC
>TRBV7-6|-|TRBJ1-5|few
CASSSGTLGQPQHF
TGTGCCAGCAGCTCCGGGACCCTCGGACAGCCCCAGCATTTT
>TRBV7-9|TRBD1|TRBJ1-3|-
CASRSTGGLGNTIYF
TGTGCCAGCAGGTCCACAGGGGGCCTAGGAAACACCATATATTTT
>TRBV11-1|-|TRBJ2-5|-
CASSPFGQGTQETQYF
TGTGCCAGCAGCCCCTTTGGCCAGGGAACACAAGAGACCCAGTACTTC
>TRBV27|-|TRBJ1-5|-
CASSPPGYNQPQHF
TGTGCCAGCAGTCCCCCGGGATACAATCAGCCCCAGCATTTT
>TRBV12-3/TRBV12-4|TRBD1|TRBJ1-2|-
CASREGQGDGYTF
TGTGCCAGCAGGGAGGGACAGGGGGATGGCTACACCTTC
>TRBV3-1/TRBV3-2|-|TRBJ1-1|-
CASSQDEGMNTEAFF
TGTGCCAGCAGCCAAGATGAGGGGATGAACACTGAAGCTTTCTTT
>TRBV4-1|-|TRBJ1-6|few
CASSQSLSSYNSPLHF
TGCGCCAGCAGCCAATCGTTATCCTCCTATAATTCACCCCTCCACTTT
>TRBV6-5|TRBD2|TRBJ2-5|-
CASIRGGVQETQYF
TGTGCCAGCATACGCGGGGGGGTACAAGAGACCCAGTACTTC
>TRBV12-3/TRBV12-4|-|TRBJ2-7|-
CASSLTVTYEQYF
TGTGCCAGCAGTTTAACAGTGACCTACGAGCAGTACTTC
>TRBV3-1/TRBV3-2|TRBD1|TRBJ2-1|-
CASSMGVAGGLYNEQFF
TGTGCCAGCAGTATGGGGGTCGCAGGGGGCTTGTACAATGAGCAGTTCTTC
>TRBV28|-|TRBJ1-4|-
CASTLAGFEKLFF
TGTGCCAGCACCTTAGCGGGGTTCGAAAAACTGTTTTTT
>TRBV25-1|-|TRBJ2-3|once
CASSDGASTDTQYF
TGTGCCAGCAGTGATGGTGCCAGCACAGATACGCAGTATTTT
>TRBV5-1|-|TRBJ1-1|-
CASKEPGNTEAFF
TGCGCCAGCAAGGAGCCGGGGAACACTGAAGCTTTCTTT
>TRBV5-1|-|TRBJ1-4|-
CASSLSGGTNEKLFF
TGCGCCAGCAGCTTGAGCGGCGGTACTAATGAAAAACTGTTTTTT
>TRBV6-5|-|TRBJ2-7|-
CASSSRQPVYEQYF
TGTGCCAGCAGTAGCCGGCAGCCCGTGTACGAGCAGTACTTC
>TRBV7-9|TRBD1|TRBJ1-6|few
CASSQDRVAPLHF
TGTGCCAGCAGCCAAGACAGGGTGGCACCCCTCCACTTT
>TRBV11-3|-|TRBJ2-1|-
CASSPASYNEQFF
TGTGCCAGCAGCCCGGCGAGTTACAATGAGCAGTTCTTC
>TRBV7-9|-|TRBJ1-1|-
CASSLQEKTAFF
TGTGCCAGCAGCTTGCAGGAAAAGACGGCTTTCTTT
>TRBV5-1|-|TRBJ1-6|few
CASSPGGTGWSFSPLHF
TGCGCCAGCAGCCCCGGCGGTACAGGGTGGTCGTTCTCACCCCTCCACTTT
>TRBV2|-|TRBJ1-5|-
CASSPLGGSNQPQHF
TGTGCCAGCAGCCCTTTAGGGGGTAGCAATCAGCCCCAGCATTTT
>TRBV4-2|-|TRBJ1-3|-
CASSQVQGVGGNTIYF
TGTGCCAGCAGCCAAGTCCAGGGAGTTGGTGGAAACACCATATATTTT
>TRBV7-2|TRBD1|TRBJ2-7|once
CASSRTQDRVHEQYF
TGTGCCAGCAGCCGGACACAGGACAGGGTCCACGAGCAGTACTTC
>TRBV3-1/TRBV3-2|TRBD1|TRBJ2-2|few
CASSQGQGASGELFF
TGTGCCAGCAGCCAAGGACAGGGGGCAAGCGGGGAGCTGTTTTTT
>TRBV5-4|-|TRBJ1-6|-
CASRQGRKDSPLHF
TGTGCCAGCAGACAGGGACGGAAGGATTCACCCCTCCACTTT
>TRBV5-1|-|TRBJ2-1|-
CASSTLTSVDYNEQFF
TGCGCCAGCAGCACCCTAACGTCCGTGGACTACAATGAGCAGTTCTTC
>TRBV7-8|-|TRBJ1-2|-
CASSRGGNYGYTF
TGTGCCAGCAGCCGCGGGGGCAACTATGGCTACACCTTC
>TRBV9|-|TRBJ1-1|-
CASSVAGGSTEAFF
TGTGCCAGCAGCGTAGCCGGGGGGAGCACTGAAGCTTTCTTT
>TRBV5-1|-|TRBJ2-1|-
CASSLVAESYNEQFF
TGCGCCAGCAGCTTGGTGGCGGAGAGCTACAATGAGCAGTTCTTC
>TRBV12-3/TRBV12-4|-|TRBJ1-1|-
CASSLTLNTEAFF
TGTGCCAGCAGTTTGACCTTGAACACTGAAGCTTTCTTT
>TRBV7-8|-|TRBJ2-3|few
CASSPAYREGTDTQYF
TGTGCCAGCAGCCCAGCCTACAGGGAAGGCACAGATACGCAGTATTTT
>TRBV5-1|TRBD2|TRBJ2-7|few
CASSLIAGSSYEQYF
TGCGCCAGCAGCTTGATAGCGGGGTCTTCCTACGAGCAGTACTTC
>TRBV21-1|-|TRBJ1-1|once
CASTRANTEAFF
TGTGCCAGCACCAGGGCCAACACTGAAGCTTTCTTT
>TRBV15|TRBD2|TRBJ2-7|-
CATSPIASAGDREQYF
TGTGCCACCAGCCCCATTGCCTCAGCGGGAGATAGAGAGCAGTACTTC
>TRBV27|-|TRBJ2-7|few
CASSLLGGEQYF
TGTGCCAGCAGTTTGCTGGGGGGCGAGCAGTACTTC
>TRBV7-9|TRBD2|TRBJ2-3|-
CASSLGTSGVGGTQYF
TGTGCCAGCAGCTTGGGGACTAGCGGGGTCGGCGGTACGCAGTATTTT
>TRBV3-1/TRBV3-2|-|TRBJ2-1|-
CASSRGLGEQFF
TGTGCCAGCAGCCGTGGATTGGGGGAGCAGTTCTTC
>TRBV10-3|-|TRBJ2-3|-
CAIKPFGKSGTDTQYF
TGTGCCATCAAGCCGTTCGGGAAGTCTGGCACAGATACGCAGTATTTT
>TRBV27|-|TRBJ2-7|few
CASSLRGRKYEQYF
TGTGCCAGCAGTTTAAGGGGCAGGAAATACGAGCAGTACTTC
>TRBV27|-|TRBJ2-1|-
CASSFGRQGSYNEQFF
TGTGCCAGCAGTTTCGGGAGACAGGGCTCCTACAATGAGCAGTTCTTC
>TRBV25-1|TRBD2|TRBJ2-3|-
CASSEKRGYTDTQYF
TGTGCCAGCAGTGAAAAGCGGGGGTACACAGATACGCAGTATTTT
>TRBV19|-|TRBJ2-7|-
CASSWGLSSYEQYF
TGTGCCAGTAGTTGGGGCCTGAGCTCCTACGAGCAGTACTTC
>TRBV2|TRBD2|TRBJ2-1|-
CARGPGLAGRGEQFF
TGTGCCAGAGGGCCGGGACTAGCGGGGAGGGGTGAGCAGTTCTTC
>TRBV3-1/TRBV3-2|-|TRBJ2-7|-
CASSLSIISYEQYF
TGTGCCAGCAGCCTAAGCATAATCTCCTACGAGCAGTACTTC
>TRBV2|-|TRBJ1-5|-
CASNRVDQPQHF
TGTGCCAGCAACAGGGTTGATCAGCCCCAGCATTTT
>TRBV6-5|-|TRBJ2-1|once
CASSRLTSSYNEQFF
TGTGCCAGCAGTCGACTCACGAGCTCCTACAATGAGCAGTTCTTC
>TRBV7-6|TRBD1|TRBJ1-2|-
CASSFTGESGYTF
TGTGCCAGCAGCTTTACAGGGGAATCTGGCTACACCTTC
>TRBV7-9|-|TRBJ1-2|-
CASSLARDVVGYTF
TGTGCCAGCAGCTTAGCTCGGGACGTTGTAGGCTACACCTTC